Shown below are 13 T cell receptor beta chains from a single sample sequenced in a study of blood T cell repertoires in COVID-19. Method: immunoSEQ multiplex PCR; TCRdb's copy keeps in-frame clones and lacks some. The table records about 350,000 clones, more than 70% of them present only once. The sequenced material came from peripheral blood. Receptors were obtained from a woman aged 55-69 years with COVID-19, enrolled during active disease.

This chain connects TRBV18 to TRBJ1-4; D unresolved. This CDR3 has 14 amino acids. From germline, CDR1 is KGHSH and CDR2 LQKENI. Trimming took 3 bases from V and 7 from J, leaving 12 bases between them. This CDR3 is CASSPFRGSEKLFF. CDR3 bases: TGTGCCAGCTCACCTTTTAGAGGTTCTGAAAAACTGTTTTTT.

This clone came up a few times. This sequence joins TRBV28 and TRBJ1-1; D may be TRBD1 (6 bases). Germline V gene sequence: CDR1 MDHEN, CDR2 SYDVKM. The CDR3 has 13 amino acids. CDR3 coding DNA: TGTTTTTCGGACAGCCGGGCTGGGACTGAAGCTTTCTTT. Encoded protein: CFSDSRAGTEAFF.

The chain is built from TRBV15 and TRBJ1-3; D not resolved. Germline-derived CDR1 and CDR2 are LNHNV and YYDKDF (reference sequence). Trimming removed 0 bases at V and 3 bases at J, with 6 bases between. This CDR3 region has 14 residues. CDR3 sequence (DNA): TGTGCCACCAGCAGAGATCTGAGTGGAAACACCATATATTTT. Translated: CATSRDLSGNTIYF.

The gene calls are TRBV11-2 and TRBJ1-1; the D is unclear. CDR3 length equals 14 residues. V dropped 4 bases and J dropped 3 bases, with 12 bases sitting between them. Germline V lookup: CDR1 SGHAT, CDR2 FQNNGV. The CDR3 DNA sequence: TGTGCCAGCAGCTCCAAAGCGGGGTACACTGAAGCTTTCTTT. This codes for CASSSKAGYTEAFF.

The chain has TRBV9 and TRBJ1-3, with D possibly being TRBD1 (6 bases). This CDR3 has 13 residues. V was shortened by 4 bases and J by 4 bases, with 9 bases between the two germline ends. Germline CDR1 SGDLS, CDR2 YYNGEE. The CDR3, as DNA: TGTGCCAGCAGCCCCGGGACAGGAAACACCATATATTTT. Translated, it gives CASSPGTGNTIYF.

The CDR3 DNA reads as TGTGCCAGCAGTGATCGACAGGTTCGATGGACCTTC. Encoded protein: CASSDRQVRWTF. The chain employs TRBV6-1 and TRBJ1-2; weak D call: TRBD1 (6 bases). This CDR3 region has 12 residues. Trimming removed 3 bases from V and 14 bases from J, with 16 bases in between. Germline CDR1 MNHNS, CDR2 SASEGT.

The chain couples TRBV29-1 to TRBJ1-1; TRBD1 is a possible D gene (6 bases). Trimming took 6 bases from V and 0 from J, leaving 20 bases between them. Per the germline V gene, CDR1 is SQVTM and CDR2 is ANQGSEA. The CDR3 has 16 residues. The CDR3 sequence is CSVGASLTGMNTEAFF. DNA of the CDR3: TGCAGCGTCGGTGCCTCGCTGACAGGAATGAACACTGAAGCTTTCTTT.

The chain has TRBV5-4 and TRBJ1-6, with 8 positions matching TRBD1. Germline CDR1 and CDR2: SGHNT and YYREEE (reference sequence). The CDR3 sequence is 15 residues long. The J segment lost 8 bases and the V segment lost 3 bases, leaving 7 bases of the junction unmatched. The CDR3 DNA reads as TGTGCCAGCAGCTCCCCGACAGGGGTAGATTCACCCCTCCACTTT. Residues: CASSSPTGVDSPLHF.

The CDR3 DNA sequence: TGTGCCAGCAGCTTAGGTGACAGGGGCTATCCCGGGGAGCTGTTTTTT. This translates into CASSLGDRGYPGELFF. J is TRBJ2-2 and V is TRBV7-6; 8 bases align to TRBD1. V was pared by 1 base and J by 6 bases, with 7 bases of the junction left unmatched. The CDR3 covers 16 residues. Germline V gene data show CDR1 as SGHVS and CDR2 as FNYEAQ.

The V and J genes are TRBV11-3 and TRBJ2-7, with 7 bases identical to TRBD2. CDR1 is SGHNT, CDR2 YENEEA, per germline. The CDR3 is 14 amino acids. V was pared by 5 bases and J by 1 base, with 5 bases of the junction left unmatched. The CDR3 reads CASSPGGASYEQYF. CDR3 DNA sequence: TGTGCCAGCAGCCCGGGGGGTGCATCCTACGAGCAGTACTTC. The entire variable domain, with the rest obtained from reference TRBV11-3 and TRBJ2-7, is as follows: EAGVVQSPRYKIIEKKQPVAFWCNPISGHNTLYWYLQNLGQGPELLIRYENEEAVDDSQLPKDRFSAERLKGVDSTLKIQPAELGDSAVYLCASSPGGASYEQYFGPGTRLTVT.

V gene TRBV5-1 combines with J gene TRBJ1-3; D is perhaps TRBD1 (6 bases). V gave up 4 bases and J gave up 0 bases, with 8 bases separating them. This CDR3 spans 14 amino acids. Germline V gene lookup returns CDR1 SGHRS and CDR2 YFSETQ. CDR3 sequence reads: CASSPDSSGNTIYF. The CDR3 region has the DNA TGCGCCAGCAGCCCGGACAGCTCTGGAAACACCATATATTTT. Full variable domain (outside the CDR3, taken from reference TRBV5-1 and TRBJ1-3): KAGVTQTPRYLIKTRGQQVTLSCSPISGHRSVSWYQQTPGQGLQFLFEYFSETQRNKGNFPGRFSGRQFSNSRSEMNVSTLELGDSALYLCASSPDSSGNTIYFGEGSWLTVV.

This chain links TRBV5-4 with TRBJ1-2; 9 bases are shared with TRBD1. Germline-derived CDR1 and CDR2 are SGHNT and YYREEE (reference sequence). V lost 3 bases and J lost 10; bases outside the gene matches: 10. The CDR3 runs 14 residues. The CDR3 sequence is CASSYGTGLAIYTF. As DNA, the CDR3 is TGTGCCAGCAGCTACGGGACAGGGTTAGCGATCTACACCTTC.

This sequence joins TRBV19 and TRBJ1-1; 9 bases match TRBD1. This CDR3 region has 15 residues. Germline CDR1 and CDR2: LNHDA and SQIVND (reference sequence). Unmatched junction bases numbered 5, after V lost 5 bases and J lost 1 base. CDR3 loop: CASSLGDRENTEAFF. As DNA, the CDR3 is TGTGCCAGTAGTCTGGGGGACAGGGAGAACACTGAAGCTTTCTTT.